One sample yielded the 27 T cell receptor beta chains listed below, sequenced in a study of beta chain features in type 1 diabetes. The isolated RNA, all of it, was reverse transcribed, so expressed TCRB transcripts were what got sequenced. Generated by immunoSEQ multiplex PCR, the TCRdb table keeps only in-frame clones and is missing some. The sample lists a few hundred thousand clones, 25% to 35% seen once, with roughly 4.1% in the top ten. The sequenced sample consisted of central memory CD4+ T cells from blood. These receptors were collected from a man aged 30 to 39 in good health.

In DNA form, the CDR3 reads TGTGCCAGCAGGGGACCGACTGAAGCTTTCTTT. It is translated as CASRGPTEAFF. The V call is TRBV28, the J call TRBJ1-1, with a weak D call TRBD1 (5 bases). The V gene's germline CDR1 is MDHEN and CDR2 SYDVKM. V lost 6 bases, J lost 5 bases, and 7 bases lay in between. The CDR3 spans 11 residues.

In its sample, this clone was seen a few times. Because the CDR3 is missing its conserved closing phenylalanine or tryptophan, this is likely a read error. The DNA is omitted, as the CDR3 cannot be located on it reliably, and the CDR3 follows TCRdb's listing. The chain is built from TRBV6-5 and TRBJ1-2. Germline-derived CDR1 and CDR2 are MNHEY and SVGAGI. The CDR3 is 11 residues long, counting both termini. CDR3 in amino acids: CASSELRGGVL.

The chain uses TRBV30 and TRBJ2-3, with 8 bases fitting TRBD1. Looked up from germline, CDR1 is GTSNPN and CDR2 is SVGIG (reference sequence). V dropped 0 bases and J dropped 14; count of bases not matched to a gene: 7. There are 12 residues in the CDR3. CDR3 sequence reads: CAWSVDRGMVYF. DNA for the CDR3: TGTGCCTGGAGTGTAGACAGGGGAATGGTGTATTTT.

This clone was counted ten times or more. The chain has TRBV7-9 and TRBJ2-3, with 7 bases aligning to TRBD2. The CDR3 has 16 amino acids. Per the germline V gene, CDR1 is SEHNR and CDR2 is FQNEAQ (reference sequence). V was pared by 1 base and J by 3 bases, with 7 bases of the junction left unmatched. The CDR3 coding sequence is TGTGCCAGCAGCTTAGGTACGGCGGGAGAGACAGATACGCAGTATTTT. It yields the protein CASSLGTAGETDTQYF. The full variable domain, rest sourced from reference TRBV7-9 and TRBJ2-3, is DTGVSQNPRHKITKRGQNVTFRCDPISEHNRLYWYRQTLGQGPEFLTYFQNEAQLEKSRLLSDRFSAERPKGSFSTLEIQRTEQGDSAMYLCASSLGTAGETDTQYFGPGTRLTVL.

The rearrangement uses TRBV4-3 and TRBJ1-5; unclear D gene. CDR1 is LGHNA and CDR2 is YSLEER in the germline V gene. The CDR3 consists of 15 residues. Deletions cut 1 base from V and 3 bases from J, with 10 bases between. The CDR3 DNA follows: TGCGCCAGCAGCCAAGTTCTCGCCGACAATCAGCCCCAGCATTTT. Protein product: CASSQVLADNQPQHF.

This clone occurred a few times. CDR3 amino acids: CARDPQGNTEAFF. CDR3 nucleotide sequence: TGCGCCAGAGATCCACAGGGGAACACTGAAGCTTTCTTT. J is TRBJ1-1 and V is TRBV23-1; D may be TRBD1 (6 bases). TRBV23-1 is an ORF, and what it does is uncertain. The CDR3 is made up of 13 amino acids. V was clipped by 9 bases and J by 1 base, with 12 bases between them.

This clone appeared once. The DNA for the CDR3 is TGTGCCAGTAGGGTACGGGGCACAGATACGCAGTATTTT. Translating gives CASRVRGTDTQYF. The chain has TRBV19 and TRBJ2-3; no clear D. Trimming removed 6 bases at V and 1 base at J, with 8 bases between. The V gene's germline CDR1 is LNHDA and CDR2 SQIVND (reference sequence). This CDR3 is 13 amino acids long.

The chain couples TRBV29-1 to TRBJ1-2, with D unclear. V shed 7 bases and J shed 7 bases, with 10 bases lying between them. From germline, CDR1 is SQVTM and CDR2 ANQGSEA. This CDR3 has 10 amino acids. The CDR3 is CSAPETGYTF. The CDR3 coding sequence is TGCAGCGCCCCCGAAACTGGCTACACCTTC. The full variable domain, completed using reference TRBV29-1 and TRBJ1-2, is SAVISQKPSRDICQRGTSLTIQCQVDSQVTMMFWYRQQPGQSLTLIATANQGSEATYESGFVIDKFPISRPNLTFSTLTVSNMSPEDSSIYLCSAPETGYTFGSGTRLTVV.

This clone was picked up many times. DNA of the CDR3: TGTGCCAGCAGTTTATGGACAGGGGGCTACAATGAGCAGTTCTTC. Encoded protein: CASSLWTGGYNEQFF. V gene TRBV27 combines with J gene TRBJ2-1; TRBD1 matches at 10 bases. Trimming removed 1 base from V and 3 bases from J; junction bases left unmatched: 0. The length of the CDR3 is 15 residues. Germline loops: CDR1 MNHEY, CDR2 SMNVEV (reference sequence).

In its sample, this clone was seen a few times. V gene TRBV11-2 combines with J gene TRBJ2-5; D remains unclear. The J call may be mistaken, given a closer DNA end match to TRBJ2-7. Germline-derived CDR1 and CDR2 are SGHAT and FQNNGV. The CDR3 runs to 13 residues. The CDR3 here is CASRYTGSYEQYF. The CDR3, as DNA: TGTGCCAGCAGATACACGGGTTCCTACGAGCAGTACTTC.

V is TRBV29-1 and J is TRBJ2-3; D gene ambiguous. In germline, CDR1 is SQVTM, CDR2 ANQGSEA. Deletions cut 3 bases from V and 0 bases from J, with 16 bases between. The CDR3 is 16 amino acids. The CDR3 is CSVDASRSASTDTQYF. CDR3 sequence (DNA): TGCAGCGTTGACGCATCGCGCTCGGCTAGCACAGATACGCAGTATTTT.

The chain joins TRBV10-2 to TRBJ2-7; D is ambiguous. The CDR3 loop spans 12 amino acids. Germline CDR1 is WSHSY and CDR2 is SAAADI. The V end lost 3 bases, the J end lost 2 bases, and 5 bases lay between the germline ends. CDR3 sequence reads: CASSDRAYEQYF. The CDR3 region has the DNA TGCGCCAGCAGTGATCGGGCCTACGAGCAGTACTTC.

The genes are TRBV29-1 and TRBJ1-2; D uncertain. V lost 4 bases and J lost 4, with 10 bases in between. In germline, CDR1 is SQVTM, CDR2 ANQGSEA. The CDR3 is made up of 12 amino acids. CDR3 amino acids: CSVVGQSYGYTF. The CDR3 DNA reads as TGCAGCGTTGTCGGGCAGTCCTATGGCTACACCTTC.

This clone was observed a handful of times. The rearrangement joins TRBV6-6 to TRBJ2-7, with 7 positions matching TRBD1. The V segment lost 0 bases and the J segment 3 bases; nucleotides outside the gene matches: 8. CDR3 size: 16 residues. Germline CDR1 and CDR2: MNHNY and SVGAGI (reference sequence). The CDR3 loop reads CASSYSNGPGGYEQYF. DNA of the CDR3: TGTGCCAGCAGTTACTCGAATGGGCCAGGGGGCTACGAGCAGTACTTC.

In its sample, this clone was seen a few times. The J gene is TRBJ2-1, the V gene TRBV27; 9 bases are a match to TRBD2. After removal of 5 bases from V and 0 bases from J, the junction contained 11 bases not matched to a gene. Germline-derived CDR1 and CDR2 are MNHEY and SMNVEV (reference sequence). This CDR3 has 18 amino acids. The CDR3 region has the DNA TGTGCCAGCAGTAAAGAGCGACTAGCGGATAGCTCCTACAATGAGCAGTTCTTC. The encoded protein is CASSKERLADSSYNEQFF.

This clone showed up just a few times. J is TRBJ2-1 and V is TRBV28; possibly TRBD1 for D (5 bases). The CDR3 sequence is 14 residues long. Trimming shortened V by 2 bases and J by 12 bases, and 17 bases separated the two germline ends. The germline V gene encodes CDR1 MDHEN and CDR2 SYDVKM. In DNA, the CDR3 is TGTGCCAGCAGTTTAAGGGGCGCAACAGATCGGCAGTTCTTC. Its protein is CASSLRGATDRQFF.

This clone has just a few counts. The chain combines TRBV9 with TRBJ2-1, with D unclear. The V and J ends lost 7 bases and 12 bases respectively, with 23 bases between them. CDR1 is SGDLS, CDR2 YYNGEE, per germline. The CDR3 runs to 14 residues. This CDR3 is CASEPRLGYSVQFF. The CDR3 DNA reads as TGTGCCAGCGAGCCCCGGCTTGGCTATAGTGTGCAGTTCTTC.

This chain connects TRBV5-4 to TRBJ2-1; 11 bases align to TRBD2. This CDR3 spans 15 amino acids. V was clipped by 4 bases and J by 10 bases; unmatched bases: 10. Looked up from germline, CDR1 is SGHNT and CDR2 is YYREEE (reference sequence). CDR3 loop: CASSVPGLAEVEQFF. The CDR3 DNA follows: TGTGCCAGCAGCGTACCGGGACTAGCGGAAGTCGAGCAGTTCTTC.

A few counts support this clone. An end of the junction does not agree with germline; a read error may underlie this. The rearrangement uses TRBV2 and TRBJ2-5; weak D call: TRBD2 (5 bases). The length of the CDR3 is 11 residues. Germline V lookup: CDR1 SNHLY, CDR2 FYNNEI. The CDR3 sequence is CASSEGLVGNF. Here the CDR3 DNA reads TGTGCCAGCAGTGAAGGTTTAGTCGGGAACTTC.

The V gene is TRBV7-2, the J gene TRBJ1-1, with D maybe TRBD1 (5 bases). Trimming pared 1 base from V and 1 base from J, leaving 16 bases between. The CDR3 contains 17 residues. The V gene's germline CDR1 is SGHTA and CDR2 FQGNSA. CDR3 nucleotides: TGTGCCAGCAGCTTAGTCGGGGCAGGGCAAACGAACACTGAAGCTTTCTTT. This sequence encodes CASSLVGAGQTNTEAFF.

This clone was counted between two and nine times. The same CDR3 is also encoded by other DNA sequences in this sample. The chain combines TRBV30 with TRBJ2-7; a possible D gene is TRBD1 (6 bases). Trimming took off 2 bases at V and 4 bases at J, with 9 bases between the two ends. Germline-derived CDR1 and CDR2 are GTSNPN and SVGIG (reference sequence). CDR3 length: 12 residues. The CDR3 loop reads CAWSSQGYEQYF. As DNA, the CDR3 is TGTGCCTGGAGTTCACAGGGTTACGAGCAGTACTTC.

The rearrangement uses TRBV7-9 and TRBJ1-2; 9 bases map to TRBD1. V lost 6 bases to trimming and J lost 8 bases; unmatched junction nucleotides: 10. This CDR3 spans 14 amino acids. Germline V gene data show CDR1 as SEHNR and CDR2 as FQNEAQ (reference sequence). The CDR3 region is CASSPGQGFEGYTF. CDR3 DNA: TGTGCCAGCAGTCCGGGACAGGGATTCGAGGGCTACACCTTC.

The CDR3 spells CASVGTGSSYEQYF. The CDR3, as DNA: TGTGCCTCAGTGGGGACAGGGAGCTCCTACGAGCAGTACTTC. The genes are TRBV28 and TRBJ2-7, with 9 nucleotides matching TRBD1. The CDR3 is 14 amino acids. Germline V gene data show CDR1 as MDHEN and CDR2 as SYDVKM. The J segment lost 0 bases and the V segment lost 11 bases, leaving 8 bases of the junction unmatched.

This clone was seen once. The J gene is TRBJ1-1, the V gene TRBV7-9; unclear D gene. The V and J ends lost 4 bases and 3 bases respectively, with 24 bases between them. The CDR3 is 18 residues long. CDR1 and CDR2 from the germline V gene are SEHNR and FQNEAQ (reference sequence). The CDR3 sequence: CASSSYRSGSGTDTEAFF. CDR3 DNA sequence: TGTGCCAGCAGCTCTTATAGGTCAGGTAGTGGTACGGACACTGAAGCTTTCTTT.

This clone appeared a few times. The rearrangement joins TRBV14 to TRBJ2-5; D is undetermined. The CDR3 covers 14 residues. Germline V gene data show CDR1 as SGHDN and CDR2 as FVKESK. V lost 2 bases to trimming and J lost 5 bases, with 12 bases between them. The CDR3 DNA reads as TGTGCCAGCAGCCAAAAACAAGGTTGGGAGACCCAGTACTTC. Amino acid sequence: CASSQKQGWETQYF.

V is TRBV29-1 and J is TRBJ2-7, with 9 bases that match TRBD1. Germline CDR1 SQVTM, CDR2 ANQGSEA. This CDR3 has 14 residues. The trim removed 4 bases at V and 2 bases at J, leaving 6 bases unmatched. The CDR3 sequence is CSVVPRDRAYEQYF. CDR3 nucleotide sequence: TGCAGCGTTGTTCCTCGGGACAGGGCCTACGAGCAGTACTTC.

The V and J genes are TRBV7-8 and TRBJ2-3; 12 bases match TRBD2. Germline CDR1 reads SGHVS; CDR2 reads FQNEAQ. Trimming cost V 5 bases and J 6 bases; bases outside gene matches: 6. The CDR3 covers 15 residues. The DNA of the CDR3 is TGTGCCAGCAGCCTGCTAGCGGGAGGGCGTGATACGCAGTATTTT. Its translation is CASSLLAGGRDTQYF.